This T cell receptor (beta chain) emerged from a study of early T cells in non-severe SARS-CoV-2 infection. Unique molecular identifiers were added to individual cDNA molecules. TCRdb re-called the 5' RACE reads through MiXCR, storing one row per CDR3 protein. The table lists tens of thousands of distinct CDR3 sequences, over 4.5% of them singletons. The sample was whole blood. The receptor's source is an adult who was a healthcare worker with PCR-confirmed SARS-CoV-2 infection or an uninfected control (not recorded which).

As DNA, the CDR3 is TGTGCCAGCAGCTCCAGAACCACTCTAGGGACAGGGGGCAGCTCCTACAATGAGCAGTTCTTC. It encodes CASSSRTTLGTGGSSYNEQFF. V usage is TRBV7-8 and J usage is TRBJ2-1; 12 bases agree with TRBD1. In germline, CDR1 is SGHVS, CDR2 FQNEAQ. The CDR3 consists of 21 residues. Trimming took 4 bases from V and 0 from J; bases not matched to a gene: 16.